Below are 13 T cell receptor beta chains sequenced from a single sample in a study of blood T cell repertoires in COVID-19 (dated by TCRdb to the early 2020s). Libraries were prepared through the immunoSEQ multiplex PCR assay. The clones in this table, taken by TCRdb from immuneACCESS, are in-frame only. Not every clone is retained; where verified, under half of the shortfall comes from an unresolved V gene, and the cause of the rest is unknown. The sample includes about 430,000 clones, with 70% to 90% observed a single time. The ten largest make up 0.7% to 0.85% of the sample. The sample consisted of peripheral blood. Every receptor here comes from a man aged 18 to 29 with COVID-19, enrolled during active disease.

The chain has TRBV28 and TRBJ2-7; D gene unclear. The CDR3 is made up of 14 amino acids. The germline V and J ends were trimmed by 3 bases and 2 bases, with 11 bases remaining between them. The germline CDR1 and CDR2 sequences are MDHEN and SYDVKM. The CDR3 DNA sequence: TGTGCCAGCAGTTTGGCTGACTCTACCTACGAGCAGTACTTC. Translating it yields CASSLADSTYEQYF.

The chain is built from TRBV2 and TRBJ2-5; tentative D call: TRBD2 (6 bases). The V and J ends lost 7 bases and 5 bases respectively, with 17 bases between them. Germline V gives CDR1 SNHLY, CDR2 FYNNEI. The CDR3 runs 14 residues. CDR3 nucleotide sequence: TGTGCCAGCACCTTCGGTGGGGGGATGGAGACCCAGTACTTC. Its protein product is CASTFGGGMETQYF.

The chain is built from TRBV12-5 and TRBJ1-3, with D perhaps matching TRBD1 (5 bases). The CDR3 is made up of 15 amino acids. From germline, CDR1 is LGHNT and CDR2 FRNRAP. V was pared by 2 bases and J by 1 base, with 9 bases between. The CDR3 DNA is TGTGCTAGTGGTTTGCACACAGGATCTGGAAACACCATATATTTT. This sequence encodes CASGLHTGSGNTIYF.

This chain joins TRBV7-9 and TRBJ2-2; weak D call: TRBD2 (6 bases). V gave up 3 bases and J gave up 1 base, with 12 bases separating them. CDR1 and CDR2 from the germline V gene are SEHNR and FQNEAQ (reference sequence). The CDR3 is made up of 16 amino acids. The chain's CDR3 is CASSFRGGVNTGELFF. The CDR3 DNA reads as TGTGCCAGCAGCTTTCGGGGCGGGGTGAACACCGGGGAGCTGTTTTTT.

Regarding this clone: Other DNA sequences of this sample code for an identical CDR3. The chain employs TRBV20-1 and TRBJ2-3; no firm D call. The CDR3 covers 11 residues. Trimming took off 1 base at V and 5 bases at J, with 4 bases between the two ends. CDR1 is DFQATT, CDR2 SNEGSKA, per germline (reference sequence). CDR3 in amino acids: CSARAGDTQYF. CDR3 DNA sequence: TGCAGTGCTAGAGCCGGAGATACGCAGTATTTT.

The chain joins TRBV11-3 to TRBJ2-1, with 10 bases lining up with TRBD2. The J segment lost 5 bases and the V segment lost 1 base, leaving 14 bases of the junction unmatched. CDR3 length equals 19 residues. Germline V CDR1 and CDR2: SGHNT, YENEEA. CDR3 DNA: TGTGCCAGCAGCTTAGTCGGGGCTAGCGGGGGACCTATAGACAATGAGCAGTTCTTC. Translated, it gives CASSLVGASGGPIDNEQFF.

The chain has TRBV6-5 and TRBJ1-6; maybe TRBD1 (6 bases). With 10 bases removed from V and 10 bases from J, the gap between germline ends came to 17 bases. The CDR3 is made up of 13 amino acids. CDR1 is MNHEY, CDR2 SVGAGI, per germline. CDR3 loop: CATRTDRPSPLHF. Here the CDR3 DNA reads TGTGCCACCCGGACAGACAGGCCCTCACCCCTCCACTTT.

V gene TRBV7-8 combines with J gene TRBJ2-7; D might be TRBD2 (5 bases). The CDR3 is 14 amino acids. The V end was cut by 6 bases, the J end by 3 bases, with 15 bases between. The germline V gene encodes CDR1 SGHVS and CDR2 FQNEAQ. The CDR3 DNA follows: TGTGCCAGCAGGTCCCGAAAGGGAGACTACGAGCAGTACTTC. This encodes CASRSRKGDYEQYF.

V and J are TRBV11-2 and TRBJ2-7, with D possibly TRBD1 on 6 matching bases. CDR1 is SGHAT and CDR2 is FQNNGV in the germline V gene. V dropped 2 bases and J dropped 5 bases, with 13 bases sitting between them. This CDR3 has 14 amino acids. The CDR3 loop reads CASSLMGAGDEQYF. The CDR3 bases are TGTGCCAGCAGCTTAATGGGGGCCGGGGACGAGCAGTACTTC. The full variable domain, its missing parts supplied by reference TRBV11-2 and TRBJ2-7, is EAGVAQSPRYKIIEKRQSVAFWCNPISGHATLYWYQQILGQGPKLLIQFQNNGVVDDSQLPKDRFSAERLKGVDSTLKIQPAKLEDSAVYLCASSLMGAGDEQYFGPGTRLTVT.

This chain uses TRBV15 with TRBJ2-3; 9 bases match TRBD2. The germline CDR1 and CDR2 sequences are LNHNV and YYDKDF (reference sequence). The J segment lost 1 base and the V segment lost 5 bases, leaving 4 bases of the junction unmatched. This CDR3 comprises 15 residues. CDR3 amino acids: CATSVAGARTDTQYF. CDR3 coding DNA: TGTGCCACCAGCGTAGCGGGAGCTCGCACAGATACGCAGTATTTT.

The chain carries TRBV7-8 and TRBJ1-4, with TRBD1 identical over 8 bases. Looked up from germline, CDR1 is SGHVS and CDR2 is FQNEAQ. The length of the CDR3 is 15 residues. V lost 5 bases, J lost 8 bases, and 10 bases stayed unmatched. CDR3 bases: TGTGCCAGCAGCCCCACCGGGACAGGAAGCGAAAAACTGTTTTTT. Translated: CASSPTGTGSEKLFF.

V usage is TRBV5-1 and J usage is TRBJ2-3; D may be TRBD2 (7 bases). V was trimmed by 1 base and J by 4 bases, leaving 10 bases between them. CDR3 length: 14 residues. Germline-derived CDR1 and CDR2 are SGHRS and YFSETQ. Here the CDR3 reads CASSLWGGPDTQYF. Here the CDR3 DNA reads TGCGCCAGCAGCTTGTGGGGGGGCCCAGATACGCAGTATTTT.

The chain is built from TRBV30 and TRBJ2-5; D gene uncertain. V shed 0 bases and J shed 6 bases, with 11 bases lying between them. CDR1 is GTSNPN, CDR2 SVGIG, per germline (reference sequence). The CDR3 loop spans 13 amino acids. CDR3 coding DNA: TGTGCCTGGAGTGTACTTAACGCTAAGACCCAGTACTTC. This translates into CAWSVLNAKTQYF.